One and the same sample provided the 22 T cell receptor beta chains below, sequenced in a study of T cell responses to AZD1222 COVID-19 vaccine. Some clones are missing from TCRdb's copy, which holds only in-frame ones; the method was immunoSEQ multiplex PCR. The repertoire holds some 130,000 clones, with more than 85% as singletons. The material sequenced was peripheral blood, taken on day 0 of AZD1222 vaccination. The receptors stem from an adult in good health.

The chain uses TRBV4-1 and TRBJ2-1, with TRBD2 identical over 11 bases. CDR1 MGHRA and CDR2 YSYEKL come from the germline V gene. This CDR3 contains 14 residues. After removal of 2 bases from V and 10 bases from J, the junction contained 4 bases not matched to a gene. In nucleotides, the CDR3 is TGCGCCAGCAGCCAAATAGCGGGAGGGGTAGAGCAGTTCTTC. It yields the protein CASSQIAGGVEQFF.

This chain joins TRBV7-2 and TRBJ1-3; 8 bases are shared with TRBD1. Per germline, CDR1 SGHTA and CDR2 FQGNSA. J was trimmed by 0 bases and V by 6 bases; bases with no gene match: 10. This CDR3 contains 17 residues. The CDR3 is CASSSGQGPVSGNTIYF. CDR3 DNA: TGTGCCAGCAGTTCAGGACAGGGTCCGGTCTCTGGAAACACCATATATTTT.

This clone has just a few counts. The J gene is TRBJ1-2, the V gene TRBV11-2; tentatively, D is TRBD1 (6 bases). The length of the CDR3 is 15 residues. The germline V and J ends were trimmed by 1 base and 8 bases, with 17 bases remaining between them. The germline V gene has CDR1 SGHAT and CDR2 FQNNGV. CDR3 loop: CASSLGPRRGDGYTF. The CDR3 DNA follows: TGTGCCAGCAGCTTAGGACCTCGGAGGGGGGACGGCTACACCTTC.

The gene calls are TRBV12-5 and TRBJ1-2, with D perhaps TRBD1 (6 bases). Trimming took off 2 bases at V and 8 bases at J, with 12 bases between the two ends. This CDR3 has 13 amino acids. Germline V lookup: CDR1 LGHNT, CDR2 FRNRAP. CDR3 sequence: CASGLLGAGGYTF. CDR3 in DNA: TGTGCTAGTGGTTTGTTGGGGGCTGGCGGCTACACCTTC.

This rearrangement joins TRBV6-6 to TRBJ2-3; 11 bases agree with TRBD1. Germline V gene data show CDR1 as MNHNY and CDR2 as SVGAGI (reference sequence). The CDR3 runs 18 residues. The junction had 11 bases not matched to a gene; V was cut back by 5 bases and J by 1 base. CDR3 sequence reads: CASSRPPGTGGGTDTQYF. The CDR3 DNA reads TGTGCCAGCAGTCGACCCCCCGGGACAGGGGGAGGCACAGATACGCAGTATTTT.

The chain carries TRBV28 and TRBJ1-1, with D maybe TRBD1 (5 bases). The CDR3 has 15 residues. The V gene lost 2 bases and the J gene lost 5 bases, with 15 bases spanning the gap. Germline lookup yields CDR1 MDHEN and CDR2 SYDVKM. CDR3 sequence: CASSLLRPRGTEAFF. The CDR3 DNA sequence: TGTGCCAGCAGTTTACTACGGCCCCGGGGGACTGAAGCTTTCTTT.

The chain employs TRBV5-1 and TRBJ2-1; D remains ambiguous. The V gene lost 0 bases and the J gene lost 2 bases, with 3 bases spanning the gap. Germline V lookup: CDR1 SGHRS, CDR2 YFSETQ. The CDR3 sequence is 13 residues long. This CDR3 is CASSLVAYNEQFF. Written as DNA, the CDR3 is TGCGCCAGCAGCTTGGTCGCCTACAATGAGCAGTTCTTC.

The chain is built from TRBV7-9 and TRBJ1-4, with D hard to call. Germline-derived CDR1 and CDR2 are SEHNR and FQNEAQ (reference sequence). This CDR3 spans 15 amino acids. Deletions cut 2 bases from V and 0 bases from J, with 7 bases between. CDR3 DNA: TGTGCCAGCAGCTTACGGGGTGCAACTAATGAAAAACTGTTTTTT. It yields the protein CASSLRGATNEKLFF.

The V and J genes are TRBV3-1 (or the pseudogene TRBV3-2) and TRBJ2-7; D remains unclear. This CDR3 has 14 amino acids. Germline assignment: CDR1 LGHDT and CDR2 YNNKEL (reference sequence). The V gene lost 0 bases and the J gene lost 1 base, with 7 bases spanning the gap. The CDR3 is CASSQDVRSYEQYF. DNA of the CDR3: TGTGCCAGCAGCCAAGACGTCAGATCCTACGAGCAGTACTTC.

The CDR3 coding sequence is TGCAGTGCTAGTTCCAGCTACGAGCAGTACTTC. Its translation: CSASSSYEQYF. The V gene is TRBV20-1, the J gene TRBJ2-7; D is unresolved. Germline V gene sequence: CDR1 DFQATT, CDR2 SNEGSKA (reference sequence). This CDR3 has 11 residues. V dropped 3 bases and J dropped 3 bases, with 6 bases sitting between them.

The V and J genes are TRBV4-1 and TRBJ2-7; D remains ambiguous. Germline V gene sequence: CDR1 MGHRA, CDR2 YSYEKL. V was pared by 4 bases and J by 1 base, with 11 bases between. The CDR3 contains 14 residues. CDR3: CASSPEGNSYEQYF. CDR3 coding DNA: TGCGCCAGCAGCCCCGAAGGTAATTCCTACGAGCAGTACTTC.

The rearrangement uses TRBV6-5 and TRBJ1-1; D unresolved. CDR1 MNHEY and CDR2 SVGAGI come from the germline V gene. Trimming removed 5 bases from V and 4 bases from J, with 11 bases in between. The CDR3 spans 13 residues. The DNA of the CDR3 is TGTGCCAGCAGTCCTCGGTGGATCACTGAAGCTTTCTTT. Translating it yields CASSPRWITEAFF.

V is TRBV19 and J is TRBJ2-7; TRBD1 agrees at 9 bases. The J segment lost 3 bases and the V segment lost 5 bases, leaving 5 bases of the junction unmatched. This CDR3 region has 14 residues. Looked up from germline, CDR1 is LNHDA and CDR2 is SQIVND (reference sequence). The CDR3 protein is CASSPGQGDYEQYF. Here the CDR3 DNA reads TGTGCCAGTAGTCCGGGACAGGGCGACTACGAGCAGTACTTC.

The CDR3 protein is CASSLRGDPNNSPLHF. The CDR3 coding sequence is TGTGCCAGCAGCCTAAGGGGGGACCCAAATAATTCACCCCTCCACTTT. This chain joins TRBV27 and TRBJ1-6; tentatively, D is TRBD1 (6 bases). The CDR3 has 16 amino acids. The germline V gene encodes CDR1 MNHEY and CDR2 SMNVEV (reference sequence). V lost 6 bases and J 5 bases, leaving 17 bases between the germline ends.

CDR3 in DNA: TGTGCCAGTCGACAGACCTCTGGGGCCAACGTCCTGACTTTC. It encodes CASRQTSGANVLTF. The V gene is TRBV19, the J gene TRBJ2-6; tentatively, D is TRBD1 (5 bases). V dropped 8 bases and J dropped 0 bases, with 8 bases sitting between them. This CDR3 region has 14 residues. In germline, CDR1 is LNHDA, CDR2 SQIVND (reference sequence).

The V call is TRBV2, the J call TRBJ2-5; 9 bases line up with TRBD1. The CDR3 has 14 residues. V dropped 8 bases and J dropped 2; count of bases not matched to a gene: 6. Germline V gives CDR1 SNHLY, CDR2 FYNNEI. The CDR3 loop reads CASAGTGTQETQYF. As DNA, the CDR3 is TGTGCCAGCGCCGGGACAGGGACGCAAGAGACCCAGTACTTC.

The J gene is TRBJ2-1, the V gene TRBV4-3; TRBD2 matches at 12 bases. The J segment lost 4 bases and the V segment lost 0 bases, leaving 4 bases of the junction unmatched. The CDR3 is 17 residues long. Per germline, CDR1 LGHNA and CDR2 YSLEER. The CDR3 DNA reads TGCGCCAGCAGCCAAGACACCGGGACTAGCGGGTACAATGAGCAGTTCTTC. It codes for CASSQDTGTSGYNEQFF.

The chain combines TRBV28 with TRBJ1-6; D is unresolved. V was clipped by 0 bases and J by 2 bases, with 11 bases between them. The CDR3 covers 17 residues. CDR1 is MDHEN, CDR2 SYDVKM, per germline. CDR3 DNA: TGTGCCAGCAGTTTATGGGAGGGAGAGGCCTATAATTCACCCCTCCACTTT. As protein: CASSLWEGEAYNSPLHF.

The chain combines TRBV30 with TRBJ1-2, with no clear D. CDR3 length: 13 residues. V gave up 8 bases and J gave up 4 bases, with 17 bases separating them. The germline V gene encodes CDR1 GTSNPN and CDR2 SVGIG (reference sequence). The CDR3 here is CAGVGRSIYGYTF. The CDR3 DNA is TGTGCCGGGGTGGGTAGGAGTATCTATGGCTACACCTTC.

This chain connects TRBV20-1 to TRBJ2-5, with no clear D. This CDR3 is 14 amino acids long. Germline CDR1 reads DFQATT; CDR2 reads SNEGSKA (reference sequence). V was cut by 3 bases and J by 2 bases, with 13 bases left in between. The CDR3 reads CSASRTRLQETQYF. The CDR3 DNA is TGCAGTGCTAGTAGGACCCGGCTTCAAGAGACCCAGTACTTC.

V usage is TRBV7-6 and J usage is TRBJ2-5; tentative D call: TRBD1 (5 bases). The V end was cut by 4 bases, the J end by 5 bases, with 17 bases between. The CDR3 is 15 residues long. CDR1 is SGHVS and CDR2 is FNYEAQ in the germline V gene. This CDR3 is CASSSVLQGEETQYF. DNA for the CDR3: TGTGCCAGCAGCTCGGTACTCCAGGGTGAGGAGACCCAGTACTTC.

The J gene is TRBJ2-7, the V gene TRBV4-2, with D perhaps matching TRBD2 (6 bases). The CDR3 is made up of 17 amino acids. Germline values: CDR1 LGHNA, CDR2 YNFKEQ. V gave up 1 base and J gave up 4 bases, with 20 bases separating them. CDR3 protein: CASSQVGSRGGMYEQYF. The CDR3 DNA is TGTGCCAGCAGCCAAGTTGGGAGTAGGGGAGGCATGTACGAGCAGTACTTC.